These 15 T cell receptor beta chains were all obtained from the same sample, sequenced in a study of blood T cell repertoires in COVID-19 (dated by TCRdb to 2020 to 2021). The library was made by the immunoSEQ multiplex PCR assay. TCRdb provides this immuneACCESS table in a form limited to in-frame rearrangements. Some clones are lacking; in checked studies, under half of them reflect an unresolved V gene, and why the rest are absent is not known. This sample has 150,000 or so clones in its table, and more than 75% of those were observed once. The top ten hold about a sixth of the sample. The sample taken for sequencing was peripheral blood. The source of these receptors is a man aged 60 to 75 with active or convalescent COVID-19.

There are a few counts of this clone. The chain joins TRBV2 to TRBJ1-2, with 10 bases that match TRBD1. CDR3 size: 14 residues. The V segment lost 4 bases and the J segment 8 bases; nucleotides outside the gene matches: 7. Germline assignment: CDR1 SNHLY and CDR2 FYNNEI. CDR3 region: CASSAGQGIEGYTF. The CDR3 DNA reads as TGTGCCAGCAGTGCGGGACAGGGGATAGAGGGCTACACCTTC.

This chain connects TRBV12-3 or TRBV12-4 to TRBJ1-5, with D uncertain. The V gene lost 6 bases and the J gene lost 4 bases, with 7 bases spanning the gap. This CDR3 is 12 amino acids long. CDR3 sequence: CASSRQNQPQHF. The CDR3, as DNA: TGTGCCAGCAGCCGACAAAATCAGCCCCAGCATTTT.

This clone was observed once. The CDR3 here is CASSYSRQNQPQHF. The CDR3 bases are TGTGCCAGCAGTTACTCGAGGCAGAATCAGCCCCAGCATTTT. This sequence joins TRBV6-5 and TRBJ1-5; no reliable D call. The CDR3 has 14 residues. The V gene's germline CDR1 is MNHEY and CDR2 SVGAGI. V dropped 0 bases and J dropped 4 bases, with 7 bases sitting between them.

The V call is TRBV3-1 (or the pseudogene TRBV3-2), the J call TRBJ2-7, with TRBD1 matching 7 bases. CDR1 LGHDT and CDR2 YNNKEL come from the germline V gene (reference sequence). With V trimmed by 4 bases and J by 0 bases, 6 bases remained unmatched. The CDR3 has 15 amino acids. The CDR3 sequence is CASSLRDSPSYEQYF. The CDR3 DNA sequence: TGTGCCAGCAGCCTCCGGGACAGCCCCTCCTACGAGCAGTACTTC.

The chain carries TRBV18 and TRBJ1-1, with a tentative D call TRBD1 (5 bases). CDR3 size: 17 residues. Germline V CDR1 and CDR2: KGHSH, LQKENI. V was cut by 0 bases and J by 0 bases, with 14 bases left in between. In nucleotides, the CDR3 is TGTGCCAGCTCACCACCGGGCGGGGCGGTGGTGAACACTGAAGCTTTCTTT. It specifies CASSPPGGAVVNTEAFF.

The CDR3 sequence is CASSSGESRPRNTEAFF. The CDR3 DNA reads TGTGCCAGCAGCTCCGGGGAGTCGCGCCCAAGGAACACTGAAGCTTTCTTT. The chain is built from TRBV7-8 and TRBJ1-1, with D hard to call. Germline V lookup: CDR1 SGHVS, CDR2 FQNEAQ. The CDR3 covers 17 residues. V dropped 4 bases and J dropped 1 base, with 19 bases sitting between them.

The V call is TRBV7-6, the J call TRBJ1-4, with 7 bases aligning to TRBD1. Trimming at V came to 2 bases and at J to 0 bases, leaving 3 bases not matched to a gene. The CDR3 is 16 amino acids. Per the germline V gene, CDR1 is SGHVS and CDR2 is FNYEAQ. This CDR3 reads CASSLTGASTNEKLFF. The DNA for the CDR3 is TGTGCCAGCAGCTTAACAGGGGCTTCAACTAATGAAAAACTGTTTTTT. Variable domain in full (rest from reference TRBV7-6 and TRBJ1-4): GAGVSQSPRYKVTKRGQDVALRCDPISGHVSLYWYRQALGQGPEFLTYFNYEAQQDKSGLPNDRFSAERPEGSISTLTIQRTEQRDSAMYRCASSLTGASTNEKLFFGSGTQLSVL.

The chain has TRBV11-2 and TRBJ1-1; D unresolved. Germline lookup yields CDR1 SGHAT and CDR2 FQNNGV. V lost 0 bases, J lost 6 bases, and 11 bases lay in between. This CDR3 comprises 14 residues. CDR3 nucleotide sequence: TGTGCCAGCAGCTTAGATCGATTTGAGGCTGAAGCTTTCTTT. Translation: CASSLDRFEAEAFF.

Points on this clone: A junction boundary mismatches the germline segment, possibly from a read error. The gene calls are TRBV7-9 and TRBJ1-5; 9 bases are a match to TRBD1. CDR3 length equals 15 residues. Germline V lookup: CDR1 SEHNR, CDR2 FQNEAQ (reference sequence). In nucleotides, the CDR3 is TGTGCCAGCAGCTTAGGCACAGGGGGCAACCAGCCCCAGCATTTT. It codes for CASSLGTGGNQPQHF.

CDR3 in DNA: TGTGCCAGCAGTCCAGGTAGAGTTCGGAACACTGAAGCTTTCTTT. Residues: CASSPGRVRNTEAFF. This chain joins TRBV6-5 and TRBJ1-1; D not certain. V was clipped by 5 bases and J by 1 base, with 14 bases between them. The CDR3 is 15 amino acids. The germline CDR1 and CDR2 sequences are MNHEY and SVGAGI.

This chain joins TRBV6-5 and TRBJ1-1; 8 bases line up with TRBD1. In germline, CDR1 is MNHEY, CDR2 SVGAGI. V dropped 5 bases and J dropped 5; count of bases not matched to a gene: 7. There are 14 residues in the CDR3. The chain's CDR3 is CASSTDRGETEAFF. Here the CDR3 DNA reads TGTGCCAGCAGTACTGACAGGGGTGAAACTGAAGCTTTCTTT.

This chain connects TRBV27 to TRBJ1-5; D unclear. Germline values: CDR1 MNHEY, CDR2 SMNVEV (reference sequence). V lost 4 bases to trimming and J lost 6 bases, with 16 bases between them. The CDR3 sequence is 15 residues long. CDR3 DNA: TGTGCCAGCAGTTGGTCATGGGAGCCGGGTCAGCCCCAGCATTTT. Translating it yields CASSWSWEPGQPQHF.

The CDR3 DNA sequence: TGCAGCGTCCGAAGATTCGGGGGGGCAGTTACGCAGTATTTT. This encodes CSVRRFGGAVTQYF. The chain is built from TRBV29-1 and TRBJ2-3; 8 nucleotides match TRBD2. Germline V CDR1 and CDR2: SQVTM, ANQGSEA. The ends lost 6 bases at V and 8 bases at J; junction bases unmatched: 13. The CDR3 runs to 14 residues.

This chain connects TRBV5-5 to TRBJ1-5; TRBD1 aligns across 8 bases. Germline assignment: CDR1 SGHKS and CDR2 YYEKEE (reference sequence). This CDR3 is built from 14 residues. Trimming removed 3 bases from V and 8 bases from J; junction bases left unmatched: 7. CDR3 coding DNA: TGTGCCAGCAGCTCATGGACAGGGATAGAGCCCCAGCATTTT. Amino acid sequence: CASSSWTGIEPQHF.

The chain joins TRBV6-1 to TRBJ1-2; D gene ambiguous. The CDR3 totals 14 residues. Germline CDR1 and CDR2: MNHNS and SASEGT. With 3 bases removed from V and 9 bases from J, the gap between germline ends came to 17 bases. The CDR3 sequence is CASSEGFRGFSYTF. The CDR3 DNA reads TGTGCCAGCAGTGAGGGATTCCGGGGTTTTAGCTACACCTTC.